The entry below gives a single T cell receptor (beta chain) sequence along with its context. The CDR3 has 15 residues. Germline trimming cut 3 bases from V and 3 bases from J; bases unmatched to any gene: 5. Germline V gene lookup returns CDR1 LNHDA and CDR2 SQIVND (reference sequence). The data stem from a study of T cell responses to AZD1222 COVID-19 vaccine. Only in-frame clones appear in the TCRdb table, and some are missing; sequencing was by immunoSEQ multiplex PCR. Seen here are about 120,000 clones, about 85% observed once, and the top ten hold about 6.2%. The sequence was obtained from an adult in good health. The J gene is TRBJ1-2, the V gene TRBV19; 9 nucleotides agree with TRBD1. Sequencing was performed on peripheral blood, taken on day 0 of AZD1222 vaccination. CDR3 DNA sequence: TGTGCCAGTAGTATTGGGACAGGGACTTACTATGGCTACACCTTC. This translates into CASSIGTGTYYGYTF. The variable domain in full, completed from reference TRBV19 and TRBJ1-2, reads DGGITQSPKYLFRKEGQNVTLSCEQNLNHDAMYWYRQDPGQGLRLIYYSQIVNDFQKGDIAEGYSVSREKKESFPLTVTSAQKNPTAFYLCASSIGTGTYYGYTFGSGTRLTVV.